The entry below describes one T cell receptor beta chain. Antigen: not known. Generated by immunoSEQ multiplex PCR, the TCRdb table keeps only in-frame clones and is missing some. In the table there are just over 95,000 clones, over 75% of which are singletons. Looked up from germline, CDR1 is MNHEY and CDR2 is SMNVEV (reference sequence). There are 13 residues in the CDR3. V gave up 4 bases and J gave up 8 bases, with 14 bases separating them. These data originate in a study of OX40 agonist ivuxolimab in advanced cancers. Study overall: Hepatocellular carcinoma, melanoma, renal cell or head and neck cancer occurred in dose-escalation patients. Notes on the study in general: Dose levels from 0.1 to 3.0 mg/kg saw CD4+ and CD8+ blood T cells expand clonally by week 6.

On cycle 4 day 1 and cycle 7 day 1, as well as at baseline, blood was sampled. The chain couples TRBV27 to TRBJ1-2; TRBD1 is a possible D gene (6 bases). The clonotype was recovered from an adult with an advanced solid tumor such as melanoma, head and neck, liver or kidney cancer. The specimen comprised CD4+ or CD8+ T cells sorted from blood, sampled in a trial of the OX40 agonist ivuxolimab. This chain's CDR3 is CASSYDRFKGYTF. CDR3 nucleotide sequence: TGTGCCAGCAGTTACGACAGGTTCAAAGGCTACACCTTC.